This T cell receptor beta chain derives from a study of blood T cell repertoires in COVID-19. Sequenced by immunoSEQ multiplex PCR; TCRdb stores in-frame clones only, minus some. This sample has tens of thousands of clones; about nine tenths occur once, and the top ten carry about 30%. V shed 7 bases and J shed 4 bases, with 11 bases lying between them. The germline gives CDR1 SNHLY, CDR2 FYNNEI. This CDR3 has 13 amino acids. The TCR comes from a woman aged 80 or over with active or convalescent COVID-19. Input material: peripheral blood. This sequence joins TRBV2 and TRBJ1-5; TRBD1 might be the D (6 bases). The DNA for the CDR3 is TGTGCCAGCACTGGACAGAGAAATCAGCCCCAGCATTTT. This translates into CASTGQRNQPQHF.